This entry lists 15 T cell receptor beta chains sequenced from one sample in a study of blood T cells in healthy people across ages. The use of a sample-barcoded 5' primer and a J-beta primer mix characterized a second PCR of roughly 6 to 12 cycles. One entry per CDR3 protein results from TCRdb running MiXCR on the 5' RACE reads. Of 800,000 to 1,300,000 distinct CDR3 sequences detected, around 25% appear once; the ten largest clones hold approximately 0.71%. This sample also belongs to another study, concerning T cells of mothers and their children.

Input material: blood. Receptors originate from a girl aged 2 to 9 in good health.

A few counts support this clonotype. A junction end diverges from the germline sequence, so it may reflect a read error. The chain is built from TRBV12-5 and TRBJ2-7, with 7 bases identical to TRBD2. Germline CDR1 is LGHNT and CDR2 is FRNRAP. This CDR3 has 13 residues. The DNA of the CDR3 is TGTGCCAGTGGCTTGGGCGGGAGCTACGAGCAGTACTTC. Its translation: CASGLGGSYEQYF.

This clonotype was detected only a few times. V and J are TRBV7-2 and TRBJ2-7; the D gene is possibly TRBD1 (6 bases). Trimming took 5 bases from V and 7 from J, leaving 15 bases between them. The germline CDR1 and CDR2 sequences are SGHTA and FQGNSA. The CDR3 spans 13 residues. CDR3 sequence: CASSPISGTEQYF. For the CDR3, the DNA is TGTGCCAGCAGCCCGATTAGTGGGACAGAGCAGTACTTC.

This clonotype was picked up a small number of times. The rearrangement joins TRBV12-3 or TRBV12-4 to TRBJ2-7; D not resolved. CDR3 size: 13 residues. V dropped 3 bases and J dropped 3 bases, with 9 bases sitting between them. This CDR3 is CASSFQSFYEQYF. Written as DNA, the CDR3 is TGTGCCAGCAGTTTTCAGTCTTTCTACGAGCAGTACTTC.

This chain uses TRBV7-9 with TRBJ2-5; no reliable D call. The better agreement between TRBJ2-7 and the DNA end casts doubt on the J call. The germline gives CDR1 SEHNR, CDR2 FQNEAQ (reference sequence). The CDR3 covers 12 residues. CDR3 sequence reads: CASSLRVPEQYF. CDR3 nucleotide sequence: TGTGCCAGCAGCTTAAGGGTTCCCGAGCAGTACTTC.

V and J are TRBV6-6 and TRBJ2-1; D gene unclear. The CDR3 is 14 amino acids. Per germline, CDR1 MNHNY and CDR2 SVGAGI (reference sequence). Trimming cost V 3 bases and J 9 bases, with 15 bases left between them. This CDR3 is CASSYMSSFIEQFF. The CDR3 nucleotides read TGTGCCAGCAGTTATATGTCGTCGTTCATTGAGCAGTTCTTC.

Only a few counts were recorded for this clonotype. The J gene is TRBJ2-7, the V gene TRBV7-3; D not certain. Per the germline V gene, CDR1 is SGHTA and CDR2 is FQGTGA. The CDR3 is 13 residues long. V lost 6 bases, J lost 2 bases, and 11 bases lay in between. In DNA, the CDR3 is TGTGCCAGCAGTTATGGTCCAGCCTACGAGCAGTACTTC. It encodes CASSYGPAYEQYF.

This chain connects TRBV29-1 to TRBJ2-7; D gene ambiguous. Germline V gives CDR1 SQVTM, CDR2 ANQGSEA. The CDR3 sequence is 12 residues long. Trimming removed 7 bases at V and 3 bases at J, with 13 bases between. The CDR3 DNA reads as TGCAGCGCTAAAACCGGCCTCTACGAGCAGTACTTC. It codes for CSAKTGLYEQYF.

This clonotype was recorded once. The V and J genes are TRBV6-5 and TRBJ2-7, with D perhaps being TRBD1 or TRBD2 (7 bases each). The germline CDR1 and CDR2 sequences are MNHEY and SVGAGI. The CDR3 spans 14 residues. Trimming removed 6 bases at V and 3 bases at J, with 15 bases between. The CDR3 here is CASSQGGARYEQYF. As DNA, the CDR3 is TGTGCCAGCAGCCAGGGGGGGGCTCGCTACGAGCAGTACTTC.

This clonotype was counted a few times. The chain is built from TRBV28 and TRBJ2-1, with D perhaps matching TRBD1 or TRBD2 (5 bases each). The CDR3 length is 13 residues. V was clipped by 6 bases and J by 8 bases, with 14 bases between them. CDR1 MDHEN and CDR2 SYDVKM come from the germline V gene. The CDR3 DNA reads TGTGCCAGCAGGGGGGTGGCTGGCGATGAGCAGTTCTTC. Amino acid sequence: CASRGVAGDEQFF. Full variable domain (rest looked up from reference TRBV28 and TRBJ2-1): DVKVTQSSRYLVKRTGEKVFLECVQDMDHENMFWYRQDPGLGLRLIYFSYDVKMKEKGDIPEGYSVSREKKERFSLILESASTNQTSMYLCASRGVAGDEQFFGPGTRLTVL.

This clonotype has a count of ten or more. The chain recombines TRBV29-1 with TRBJ2-5; TRBD2 matches at 8 bases. The J call may be incorrect, as the DNA end agrees better with TRBJ2-7. The CDR3 extends over 14 amino acids. The germline V gene encodes CDR1 SQVTM and CDR2 ANQGSEA. CDR3 coding DNA: TGCAGCGTTGCCGCTGGACTAGCTGGAGACGAGCAGTACTTC. This encodes CSVAAGLAGDEQYF.

This clonotype showed up just a few times. Its ends do not fully match the called genes, so a read error is possible. J is TRBJ1-6 and V is TRBV10-3; 7 bases map to TRBD1. Germline V gene sequence: CDR1 ENHRY, CDR2 SYGVKD. This CDR3 comprises 14 residues. The CDR3 loop reads CTISTDRDGSPLHF. CDR3 in DNA: TGTACCATCAGTACCGACAGGGATGGTTCACCCCTCCACTTT.

This clonotype was detected a few times. The V and J genes are TRBV29-1 and TRBJ1-2; D is unresolved. Germline CDR1 SQVTM, CDR2 ANQGSEA. V shed 7 bases and J shed 2 bases, with 11 bases lying between them. The CDR3 has 12 amino acids. As DNA, the CDR3 is TGCAGCGCCATAAGGAGAAACTATGGCTACACCTTC. This translates into CSAIRRNYGYTF.

The sample holds a few counts of this clonotype. The chain is built from TRBV4-3 and TRBJ1-5; D uncertain. Germline CDR1 reads LGHNA; CDR2 reads YSLEER. The CDR3 extends over 14 amino acids. V gave up 0 bases and J gave up 6 bases, with 9 bases separating them. In DNA form, the CDR3 reads TGCGCCAGCAGCCAAGATAAGGAGTCTCAGCCCCAGCATTTT. Amino acids: CASSQDKESQPQHF.

The chain recombines TRBV7-2 with TRBJ1-1; maybe TRBD1 (5 bases). The CDR3 runs to 18 residues. The germline V gene has CDR1 SGHTA and CDR2 FQGNSA. With 3 bases removed from V and 6 bases from J, the gap between germline ends came to 26 bases. Written as DNA, the CDR3 is TGTGCCAGCAGCTTCAACACCTTAACAATTGGGGACGTTGCTGAAGCTTTCTTT. As protein: CASSFNTLTIGDVAEAFF.

J is TRBJ2-7 and V is TRBV18, with D maybe TRBD2 (7 bases). This CDR3 spans 15 amino acids. The ends were cut back, 6 bases at V and 5 bases at J, with 20 bases in the middle. CDR1 is KGHSH, CDR2 LQKENI, per germline. The DNA for the CDR3 is TGTGCCAGCTCTCGGGGGGCTTCCACTTCCAACGAGCAGTACTTC. Translation gives CASSRGASTSNEQYF.